The clone carrying this T cell receptor (beta chain) was seen only a few times. The antigen is undetermined. Different KT2-to-PBMC ratios were created with a constant PBMC count. Trimming removed 10 bases from V and 6 bases from J, with 18 bases in between. In germline, CDR1 is MNHEY, CDR2 SVGAGI. The CDR3 is 13 residues long. This sample is drawn from a study of quantifying T cell responses using KT2 cells. Study-level information: TCR alpha and beta constant-region primers primed reverse transcription of RNA. Under optimum conditions, T4 ligation efficiency was estimated at more than 8.5%.

Overall study findings and caveats: KT2 sequence counts showed saturation when very many KT2 cells were spiked in.

An oligo carrying a UMI was ligated to the cDNA 3' end. The first PCR ran 4 to 5 cycles with an equimolar RC1.1 and RC1.2 beta primer mix. MiXCR, run by TCRdb on the UMI-ligation and nested PCR reads, gives a single entry per CDR3 protein. The data show around 56,000 distinct CDR3 sequences, about 12% seen once. This receptor was taken from a human donor. Input material: PBMCs spiked with cells of the T cell clone KT2. The chain uses TRBV6-5 and TRBJ2-5, with D uncertain. CDR3 protein: CATSPLWSQTQYF. DNA of the CDR3: TGTGCCACCTCTCCCCTGTGGAGCCAGACCCAGTACTTC.